This T cell receptor beta chain appears in the sequencing data of a study of blood T cell repertoires in COVID-19. Trimming left V 8 bases short and J 1 base short, with 15 bases between. Germline CDR1 LGHDT, CDR2 YNNKEL (reference sequence). This CDR3 has 15 amino acids. TCRdb's copy holds only in-frame clones and misses some; the assay was immunoSEQ multiplex PCR. This table has roughly 150,000 clones, 80% to 90% appearing once. The receptor was isolated from a woman in her thirties or forties with acute or convalescent COVID-19. This chain uses TRBV3-1 (or the pseudogene TRBV3-2) with TRBJ2-1; maybe TRBD1 (5 bases). Specimen: peripheral blood. The CDR3, as DNA: TGTGCCAGCCAAAGGAGAGGACAATCCTACAATGAGCAGTTCTTC. Protein: CASQRRGQSYNEQFF.